This TCR beta chain emerged from a study of OX40 agonist ivuxolimab in advanced cancers. Study-wide background: The treatment was a fully human IgG2 OX40 agonist, ivuxolimab. Study outcomes and limitations: Among the lowest levels of clonal expansion were found in partial responders at 0.1-3.0 mg/kg.

Comments on this clone: Its antigen is currently unknown.

V was shortened by 4 bases and J by 2 bases, with 15 bases between the two germline ends. CDR3 length: 16 residues. Germline V gene sequence: CDR1 MGHRA, CDR2 YSYEKL. Sequencing was performed with immunoSEQ multiplex PCR; in TCRdb, only in-frame clones are kept and a portion is missing. The repertoire holds about 64,000 clones, with around 88% as singletons. This chain links TRBV4-1 with TRBJ1-5; possibly TRBD1 for D (6 bases). The source material was CD4+ or CD8+ T cells sorted from blood, sampled in a trial of the OX40 agonist ivuxolimab. The TCR was taken from an adult with an advanced solid tumor such as melanoma, head and neck, liver or kidney cancer. This chain's CDR3 is CASSPGVGKGNQPQHF. The CDR3 DNA reads TGCGCCAGCAGCCCAGGGGTGGGCAAAGGCAATCAGCCCCAGCATTTT.